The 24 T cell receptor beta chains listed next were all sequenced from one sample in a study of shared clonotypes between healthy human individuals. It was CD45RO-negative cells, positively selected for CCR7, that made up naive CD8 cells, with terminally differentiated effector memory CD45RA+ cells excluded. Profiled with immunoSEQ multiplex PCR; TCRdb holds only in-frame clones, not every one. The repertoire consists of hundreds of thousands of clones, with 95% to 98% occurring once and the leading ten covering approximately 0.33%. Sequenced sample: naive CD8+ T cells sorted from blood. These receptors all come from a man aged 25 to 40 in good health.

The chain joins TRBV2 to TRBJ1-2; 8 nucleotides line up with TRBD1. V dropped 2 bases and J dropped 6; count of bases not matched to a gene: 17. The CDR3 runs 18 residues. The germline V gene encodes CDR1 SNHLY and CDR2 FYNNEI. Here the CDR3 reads CASSEPSQGAWGSNGYTF. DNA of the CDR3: TGTGCCAGCAGTGAACCCTCTCAGGGGGCTTGGGGCTCGAATGGCTACACCTTC. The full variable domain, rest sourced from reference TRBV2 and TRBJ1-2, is EPEVTQTPSHQVTQMGQEVILRCVPISNHLYFYWYRQILGQKVEFLVSFYNNEISEKSEIFDDQFSVERPDGSNFTLKIRSTKLEDSAMYFCASSEPSQGAWGSNGYTFGSGTRLTVV.

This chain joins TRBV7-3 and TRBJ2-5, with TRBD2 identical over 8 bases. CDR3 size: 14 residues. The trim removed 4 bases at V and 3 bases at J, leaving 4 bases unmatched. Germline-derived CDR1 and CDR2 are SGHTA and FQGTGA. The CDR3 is CASSSLAGKETQYF. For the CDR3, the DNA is TGTGCCAGCAGCTCGTTAGCGGGAAAAGAGACCCAGTACTTC.

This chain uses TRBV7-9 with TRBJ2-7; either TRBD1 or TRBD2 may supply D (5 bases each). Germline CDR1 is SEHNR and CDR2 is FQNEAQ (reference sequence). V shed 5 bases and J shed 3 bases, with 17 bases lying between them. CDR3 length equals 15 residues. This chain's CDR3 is CASSPGARNVYEQYF. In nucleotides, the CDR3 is TGTGCCAGCAGCCCCGGGGCGCGGAACGTCTACGAGCAGTACTTC.

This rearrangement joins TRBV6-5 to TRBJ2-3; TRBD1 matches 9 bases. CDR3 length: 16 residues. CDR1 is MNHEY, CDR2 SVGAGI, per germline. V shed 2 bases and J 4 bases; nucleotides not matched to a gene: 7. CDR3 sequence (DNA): TGTGCCAGCAGTTACACGCCGGGACAGGGCCCAGATACGCAGTATTTT. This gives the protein CASSYTPGQGPDTQYF.

In nucleotides, the CDR3 is TGTGCCAGCAGCCCGCGACAGAAATACGAGCAGTACTTC. Translating gives CASSPRQKYEQYF. V gene TRBV7-9 combines with J gene TRBJ2-7; maybe TRBD1 (5 bases). The CDR3 loop spans 13 amino acids. Germline CDR1 SEHNR, CDR2 FQNEAQ (reference sequence). V gave up 5 bases and J gave up 4 bases, with 12 bases separating them.

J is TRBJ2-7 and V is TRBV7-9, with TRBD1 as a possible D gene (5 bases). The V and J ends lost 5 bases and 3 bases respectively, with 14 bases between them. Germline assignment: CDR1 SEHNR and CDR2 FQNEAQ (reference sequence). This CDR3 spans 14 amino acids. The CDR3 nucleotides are TGTGCCAGCAGCCCTGTGACAGAAAACTACGAGCAGTACTTC. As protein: CASSPVTENYEQYF.

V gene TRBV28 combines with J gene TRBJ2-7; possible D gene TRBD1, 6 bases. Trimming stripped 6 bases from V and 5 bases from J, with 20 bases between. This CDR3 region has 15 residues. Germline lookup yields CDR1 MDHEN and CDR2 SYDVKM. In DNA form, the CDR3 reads TGTGCCAGCAGGTTTCTAACACAGGGTACCGACGAGCAGTACTTC. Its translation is CASRFLTQGTDEQYF.

CDR3 bases: TGTGCCAGCTCACCACCGCCTCTAGCGGGAGGCTGGGGGGGAGAGACCCAGTACTTC. This gives the protein CASSPPPLAGGWGGETQYF. The genes are TRBV18 and TRBJ2-5; the match to TRBD2 covers 11 bases. This CDR3 is 19 amino acids long. Germline V lookup: CDR1 KGHSH, CDR2 LQKENI. V shed 0 bases and J 4 bases; nucleotides not matched to a gene: 13.

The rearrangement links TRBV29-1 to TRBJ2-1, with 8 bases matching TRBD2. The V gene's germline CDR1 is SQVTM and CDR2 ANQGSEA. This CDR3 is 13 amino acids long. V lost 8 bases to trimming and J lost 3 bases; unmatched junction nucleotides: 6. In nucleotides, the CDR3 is TGCAGCTTTAGACTAGCGAACTACAATGAGCAGTTCTTC. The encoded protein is CSFRLANYNEQFF.

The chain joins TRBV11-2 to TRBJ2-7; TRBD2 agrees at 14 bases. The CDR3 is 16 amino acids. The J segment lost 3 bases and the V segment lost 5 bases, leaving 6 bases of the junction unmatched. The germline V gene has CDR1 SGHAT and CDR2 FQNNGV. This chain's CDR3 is CASSPRLAGGFYEQYF. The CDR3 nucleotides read TGTGCCAGCAGCCCCCGACTAGCGGGAGGGTTCTACGAGCAGTACTTC. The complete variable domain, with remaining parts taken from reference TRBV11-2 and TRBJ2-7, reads EAGVAQSPRYKIIEKRQSVAFWCNPISGHATLYWYQQILGQGPKLLIQFQNNGVVDDSQLPKDRFSAERLKGVDSTLKIQPAKLEDSAVYLCASSPRLAGGFYEQYFGPGTRLTVT.

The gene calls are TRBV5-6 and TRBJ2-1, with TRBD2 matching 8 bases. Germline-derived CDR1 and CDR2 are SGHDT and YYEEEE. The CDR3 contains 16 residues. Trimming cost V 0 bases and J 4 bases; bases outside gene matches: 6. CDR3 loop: CASSLEVSGTYNEQFF. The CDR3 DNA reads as TGTGCCAGCAGCTTGGAGGTTAGCGGGACTTACAATGAGCAGTTCTTC. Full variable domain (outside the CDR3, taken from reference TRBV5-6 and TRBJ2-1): DAGVTQSPTHLIKTRGQQVTLRCSPKSGHDTVSWYQQALGQGPQFIFQYYEEEERQRGNFPDRFSGHQFPNYSSELNVNALLLGDSALYLCASSLEVSGTYNEQFFGPGTRLTVL.

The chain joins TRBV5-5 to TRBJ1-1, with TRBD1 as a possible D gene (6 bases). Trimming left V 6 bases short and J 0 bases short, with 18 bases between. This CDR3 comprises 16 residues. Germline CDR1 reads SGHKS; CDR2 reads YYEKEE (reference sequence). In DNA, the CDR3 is TGTGCCAGCATCCTAAACCCAGGGGCCATGAACACTGAAGCTTTCTTT. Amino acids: CASILNPGAMNTEAFF.

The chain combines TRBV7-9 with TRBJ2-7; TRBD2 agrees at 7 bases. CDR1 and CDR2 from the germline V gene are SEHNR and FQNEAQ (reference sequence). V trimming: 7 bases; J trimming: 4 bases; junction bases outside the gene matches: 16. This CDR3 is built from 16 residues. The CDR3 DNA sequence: TGTGCCAGCACCACGATACACGGGGGGTCCTGGTACGAGCAGTACTTC. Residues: CASTTIHGGSWYEQYF.

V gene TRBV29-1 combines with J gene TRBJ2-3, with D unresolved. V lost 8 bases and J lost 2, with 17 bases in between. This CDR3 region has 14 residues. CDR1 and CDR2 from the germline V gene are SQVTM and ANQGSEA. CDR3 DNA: TGCAGCCATAGAGGAGTGGCGACCACAGATACGCAGTATTTT. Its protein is CSHRGVATTDTQYF.

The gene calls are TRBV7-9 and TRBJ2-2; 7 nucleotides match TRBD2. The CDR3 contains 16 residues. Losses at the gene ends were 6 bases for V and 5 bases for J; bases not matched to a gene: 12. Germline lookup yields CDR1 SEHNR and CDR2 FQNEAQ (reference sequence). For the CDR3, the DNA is TGTGCCAGCAGGTTCTACGGCGGGAGTGAAACCGGGGAGCTGTTTTTT. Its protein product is CASRFYGGSETGELFF.

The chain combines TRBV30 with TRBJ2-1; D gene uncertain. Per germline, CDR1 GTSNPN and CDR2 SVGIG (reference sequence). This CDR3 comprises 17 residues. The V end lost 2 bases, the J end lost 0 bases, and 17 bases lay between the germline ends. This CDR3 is CAWSPPDTALSYNEQFF. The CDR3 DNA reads TGTGCCTGGAGTCCCCCCGACACCGCCCTCTCCTACAATGAGCAGTTCTTC.

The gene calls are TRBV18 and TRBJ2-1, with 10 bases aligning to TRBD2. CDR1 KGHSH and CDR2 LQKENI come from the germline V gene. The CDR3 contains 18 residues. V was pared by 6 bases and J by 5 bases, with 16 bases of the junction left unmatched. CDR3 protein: CASSQTSGLALQNNEQFF. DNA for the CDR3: TGTGCCAGCTCCCAAACCTCGGGACTAGCGCTACAGAACAATGAGCAGTTCTTC. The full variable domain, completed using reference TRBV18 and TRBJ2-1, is NAGVMQNPRHLVRRRGQEARLRCSPMKGHSHVYWYRQLPEEGLKFMVYLQKENIIDESGMPKERFSAEFPKEGPSILRIQQVVRGDSAAYFCASSQTSGLALQNNEQFFGPGTRLTVL.

The CDR3 sequence is CASSLGQGRDEQYF. In nucleotides, the CDR3 is TGTGCCAGCAGCCTCGGACAGGGCAGGGACGAGCAGTACTTC. The chain is built from TRBV5-8 and TRBJ2-7; 8 bases match TRBD1. The CDR3 extends over 14 amino acids. J lost 5 bases, V lost 4 bases, and 8 bases had no gene match. CDR1 is SGHTS, CDR2 YDEGEE, per germline.

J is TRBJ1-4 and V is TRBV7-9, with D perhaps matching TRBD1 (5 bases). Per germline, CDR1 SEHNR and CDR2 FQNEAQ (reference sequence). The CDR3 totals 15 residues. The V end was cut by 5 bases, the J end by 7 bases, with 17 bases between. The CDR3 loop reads CASSPAVDDSEKLFF. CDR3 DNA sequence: TGTGCCAGCAGCCCTGCAGTCGACGACAGTGAAAAACTGTTTTTT. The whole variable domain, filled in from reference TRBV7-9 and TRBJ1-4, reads DTGVSQNPRHKITKRGQNVTFRCDPISEHNRLYWYRQTLGQGPEFLTYFQNEAQLEKSRLLSDRFSAERPKGSFSTLEIQRTEQGDSAMYLCASSPAVDDSEKLFFGSGTQLSVL.

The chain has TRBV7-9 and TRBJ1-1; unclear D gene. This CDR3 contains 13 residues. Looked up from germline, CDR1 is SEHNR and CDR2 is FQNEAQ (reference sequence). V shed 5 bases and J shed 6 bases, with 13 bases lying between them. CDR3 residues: CASSPWRVPEAFF. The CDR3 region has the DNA TGTGCCAGCAGCCCGTGGCGGGTCCCTGAAGCTTTCTTT.

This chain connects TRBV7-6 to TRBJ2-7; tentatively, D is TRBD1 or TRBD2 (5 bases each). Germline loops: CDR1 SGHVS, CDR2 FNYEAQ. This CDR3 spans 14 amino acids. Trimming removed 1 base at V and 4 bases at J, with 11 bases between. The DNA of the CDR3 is TGTGCCAGCAGCTTAGGGGGGTATCGGTACGAGCAGTACTTC. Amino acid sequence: CASSLGGYRYEQYF.

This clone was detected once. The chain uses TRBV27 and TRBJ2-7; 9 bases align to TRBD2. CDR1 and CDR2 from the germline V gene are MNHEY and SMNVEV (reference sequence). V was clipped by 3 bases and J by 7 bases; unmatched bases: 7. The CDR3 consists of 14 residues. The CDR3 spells CASSFGGRAWEQYF. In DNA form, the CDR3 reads TGTGCCAGCAGTTTCGGCGGGAGGGCCTGGGAGCAGTACTTC.

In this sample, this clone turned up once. The CDR3 here is CASSLGQMNTGELFF. Here the CDR3 DNA reads TGTGCCAGCAGCTTAGGACAGATGAACACCGGGGAGCTGTTTTTT. The V and J genes are TRBV7-6 and TRBJ2-2; D might be TRBD1 (5 bases). The CDR3 covers 15 residues. Looked up from germline, CDR1 is SGHVS and CDR2 is FNYEAQ. Trimming removed 1 base from V and 1 base from J, with 7 bases in between.

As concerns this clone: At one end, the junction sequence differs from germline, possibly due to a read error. The CDR3 DNA sequence: TGTGCCAGCAGCCACCCCCAAGGAGAGCGGTTT. Protein product: CASSHPQGERF. The V call is TRBV14, the J call TRBJ2-7; perhaps TRBD2 as D (5 bases). The CDR3 consists of 11 residues. CDR1 and CDR2 (germline): SGHDN, FVKESK.